The 21 T cell receptor beta chains below were found in one sample sequenced in a study of cytomegalovirus exposure and HLA in healthy donors (dated by TCRdb to the late 2010s). Libraries were prepared through the immunoSEQ multiplex PCR assay. The clones in this table, taken by TCRdb from immuneACCESS, are in-frame only. Not every clone is retained; where verified, under half of the shortfall comes from an unresolved V gene, and the cause of the rest is unknown. The sample data list some 120,000 clones, and more than 75% of these were observed just once. Together, the top ten hold approximately 2.3% of the sample. Sequenced input: PBMCs. All receptors derive from a woman aged 25 to 45 in good health and CMV-seronegative.

The chain combines TRBV5-8 with TRBJ1-5, with TRBD1 as a possible D gene (5 bases). This CDR3 has 17 residues. V was cut by 2 bases and J by 0 bases, with 15 bases left in between. The germline CDR1 and CDR2 sequences are SGHTS and YDEGEE. CDR3 amino acids: CASSLLARGYSNQPQHF. In DNA, the CDR3 is TGTGCCAGCAGCTTACTGGCTCGGGGGTATAGCAATCAGCCCCAGCATTTT.

V and J are TRBV5-6 and TRBJ2-2; 12 bases agree with TRBD2. Trimming took 6 bases from V and 1 from J; bases not matched to a gene: 1. This CDR3 has 15 amino acids. Looked up from germline, CDR1 is SGHDT and CDR2 is YYEEEE. CDR3 coding DNA: TGTGCCAGCATGGGACTAGCGGGGAACACCGGGGAGCTGTTTTTT. It is translated as CASMGLAGNTGELFF.

The chain is built from TRBV7-2 and TRBJ2-3; perhaps TRBD1 as D (5 bases). Germline CDR1 SGHTA, CDR2 FQGNSA. The CDR3 has 13 amino acids. V was clipped by 5 bases and J by 3 bases, with 9 bases between them. CDR3 sequence: CASSIQVTDTQYF. The CDR3 DNA reads TGTGCCAGCAGCATACAGGTGACAGATACGCAGTATTTT.

CDR3 sequence (DNA): TGTGCCAGCTTCACCGGGACAGCTACTAACTATGGCTACACCTTC. This sequence encodes CASFTGTATNYGYTF. This chain joins TRBV18 and TRBJ1-2, with 7 bases matching TRBD1. With 7 bases clipped from V and 0 bases from J, the junction kept 8 bases outside the gene matches. CDR3 length equals 15 residues. The germline V gene has CDR1 KGHSH and CDR2 LQKENI.

V gene TRBV5-6 combines with J gene TRBJ2-2; 8 bases match TRBD2. CDR3 length equals 16 residues. The J segment lost 4 bases and the V segment lost 4 bases, leaving 9 bases of the junction unmatched. CDR1 SGHDT and CDR2 YYEEEE come from the germline V gene. The CDR3 sequence: CASSPPSGGLTGELFF. CDR3 in DNA: TGTGCCAGCAGCCCGCCCAGCGGGGGTCTCACCGGGGAGCTGTTTTTT.

The V and J genes are TRBV5-1 and TRBJ2-1; D unclear. From germline, CDR1 is SGHRS and CDR2 YFSETQ. With 8 bases removed from V and 0 bases from J, the gap between germline ends came to 12 bases. This CDR3 region has 14 residues. The CDR3 DNA reads TGCGCCAGTGGTGCTTTTAGCTCCTACAATGAGCAGTTCTTC. The encoded protein is CASGAFSSYNEQFF.

This clone was found once. This chain joins TRBV6-5 and TRBJ2-1, with a tentative D call TRBD2 (6 bases). Trimming took 6 bases from V and 2 from J, leaving 8 bases between them. Germline assignment: CDR1 MNHEY and CDR2 SVGAGI. This CDR3 is 13 amino acids long. The CDR3 spells CASRAGTYNEQFF. In DNA form, the CDR3 reads TGTGCCAGCAGGGCGGGAACCTACAATGAGCAGTTCTTC.

This clone showed up just once. In DNA form, the CDR3 reads TGTGCCAGCACCTTGGACAGCTCTGGAAACACCATATATTTT. This translates into CASTLDSSGNTIYF. The chain uses TRBV7-8 and TRBJ1-3; D might be TRBD1 (6 bases). CDR1 and CDR2 (germline): SGHVS, FQNEAQ. V was shortened by 7 bases and J by 0 bases, with 10 bases between the two germline ends. This CDR3 has 14 amino acids.

J is TRBJ1-4 and V is TRBV2, with 10 bases matching TRBD1. Germline values: CDR1 SNHLY, CDR2 FYNNEI. V was clipped by 8 bases and J by 5 bases; unmatched bases: 5. This CDR3 has 14 residues. The CDR3 bases are TGTGCCAGCGGTAGGGGACAGGGGAATGAAAAACTGTTTTTT. As protein: CASGRGQGNEKLFF.

J is TRBJ2-1 and V is TRBV7-9, with D unresolved. Germline V CDR1 and CDR2: SEHNR, FQNEAQ (reference sequence). The CDR3 is made up of 11 amino acids. Between the trimmed V and J ends, which lost 3 bases and 6 bases, there was a span of 3 bases. In DNA form, the CDR3 reads TGTGCCAGCAGCTTTCGCAATGAGCAGTTCTTC. Translation: CASSFRNEQFF.

This clone was recorded a few times. J is TRBJ2-1 and V is TRBV30; 9 bases fit TRBD2. This CDR3 region has 16 residues. Germline values: CDR1 GTSNPN, CDR2 SVGIG (reference sequence). J lost 7 bases, V lost 2 bases, and 12 bases had no gene match. In DNA, the CDR3 is TGTGCCTGGAGTCCCCTAGCGGGGCGTCGGTTGAATGAGCAGTTCTTC. Amino acids: CAWSPLAGRRLNEQFF.

This rearrangement joins TRBV28 to TRBJ1-2, with 8 positions matching TRBD1. V trimming: 4 bases; J trimming: 4 bases; junction bases outside the gene matches: 14. CDR3 length: 17 residues. Looked up from germline, CDR1 is MDHEN and CDR2 is SYDVKM. CDR3 loop: CASSSPRTGKASYGYTF. CDR3 nucleotides: TGTGCCAGCAGTTCTCCCCGGACAGGGAAGGCCTCCTATGGCTACACCTTC.

The rearrangement links TRBV12-5 to TRBJ2-2; D is perhaps TRBD1 (5 bases). CDR1 is LGHNT and CDR2 is FRNRAP in the germline V gene. The CDR3 has 13 residues. V lost 7 bases to trimming and J lost 4 bases, with 10 bases between them. CDR3 sequence: CASAWGLTGELFF. CDR3 bases: TGTGCTAGTGCCTGGGGCCTCACCGGGGAGCTGTTTTTT.

The gene calls are TRBV19 and TRBJ1-2, with 9 bases that match TRBD1. Germline assignment: CDR1 LNHDA and CDR2 SQIVND (reference sequence). V lost 9 bases to trimming and J lost 6 bases; unmatched junction nucleotides: 14. CDR3 size: 15 residues. The CDR3 sequence: CASVRLGQGIHGYTF. CDR3 DNA sequence: TGTGCCAGCGTTCGATTGGGACAGGGAATCCATGGCTACACCTTC.

The chain uses TRBV5-4 and TRBJ2-3; 10 nucleotides agree with TRBD2. CDR1 is SGHNT, CDR2 YYREEE, per germline (reference sequence). With 4 bases clipped from V and 6 bases from J, the junction kept 11 bases outside the gene matches. This CDR3 contains 16 residues. The CDR3 loop is CASSPRVAGGGDTQYF. CDR3 nucleotides: TGTGCCAGCAGCCCCCGTGTAGCGGGGGGAGGGGATACGCAGTATTTT.

The chain has TRBV5-6 and TRBJ1-1; D gene uncertain. Germline V gene lookup returns CDR1 SGHDT and CDR2 YYEEEE. The CDR3 has 14 amino acids. The V end was cut by 2 bases, the J end by 2 bases, with 10 bases between. CDR3 in amino acids: CASSFWPTNTEAFF. In DNA form, the CDR3 reads TGTGCCAGCAGCTTTTGGCCCACCAACACTGAAGCTTTCTTT.

This chain links TRBV15 with TRBJ2-3; TRBD2 agrees at 9 bases. The germline V gene has CDR1 LNHNV and CDR2 YYDKDF (reference sequence). The CDR3 spans 17 residues. V shed 0 bases, J shed 2 bases, and the junction held 6 bases outside the gene matches. CDR3 sequence reads: CATSRDRLAEITDTQYF. DNA of the CDR3: TGTGCCACCAGCAGAGACCGACTAGCGGAGATCACAGATACGCAGTATTTT.

The chain carries TRBV5-8 and TRBJ1-2, with 9 bases matching TRBD1. The germline V gene encodes CDR1 SGHTS and CDR2 YDEGEE. Unmatched junction bases numbered 6, after V lost 4 bases and J lost 5 bases. The CDR3 loop spans 14 amino acids. The CDR3 region is CASSLSGTGYGYTF. CDR3 coding DNA: TGTGCCAGCAGCCTATCCGGGACAGGGTATGGCTACACCTTC.

This chain joins TRBV5-1 and TRBJ2-7; D is perhaps TRBD1 (5 bases). CDR3 length equals 13 residues. V lost 6 bases, J lost 3 bases, and 13 bases lay in between. Looked up from germline, CDR1 is SGHRS and CDR2 is YFSETQ. The CDR3 reads CASNLDGHYEQYF. In nucleotides, the CDR3 is TGCGCCAGCAACCTGGACGGACACTACGAGCAGTACTTC.

Written as DNA, the CDR3 is TGTGCCAGCAGCCCCCGTTCCCTAGCGGGGGGAAATGAGCAGTTCTTC. Protein product: CASSPRSLAGGNEQFF. The chain couples TRBV9 to TRBJ2-1; TRBD2 agrees at 11 bases. V lost 4 bases and J lost 7; bases outside the gene matches: 10. This CDR3 spans 16 amino acids. In germline, CDR1 is SGDLS, CDR2 YYNGEE.

The V gene is TRBV6-1, the J gene TRBJ1-6, with 9 bases fitting TRBD1. This CDR3 spans 15 amino acids. Per the germline V gene, CDR1 is MNHNS and CDR2 is SASEGT. V lost 6 bases, J lost 9 bases, and 9 bases stayed unmatched. CDR3 nucleotide sequence: TGTGCCAGCAGCTCCGGGACAGGGACTTCTTCACCCCTCCACTTT. Translated, it gives CASSSGTGTSSPLHF.